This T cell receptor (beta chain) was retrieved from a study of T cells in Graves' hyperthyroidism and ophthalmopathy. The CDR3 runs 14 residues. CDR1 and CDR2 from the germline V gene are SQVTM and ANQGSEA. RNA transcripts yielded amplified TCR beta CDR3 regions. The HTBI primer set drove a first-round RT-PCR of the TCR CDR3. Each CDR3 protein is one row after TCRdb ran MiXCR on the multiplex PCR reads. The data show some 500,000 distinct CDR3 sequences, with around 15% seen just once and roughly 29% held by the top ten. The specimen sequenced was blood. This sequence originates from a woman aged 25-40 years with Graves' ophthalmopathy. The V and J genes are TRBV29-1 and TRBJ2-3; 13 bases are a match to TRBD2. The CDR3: CSIYGLAGVYTQYF. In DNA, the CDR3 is TGCAGTATCTATGGACTAGCGGGAGTTTATACGCAGTATTTT.